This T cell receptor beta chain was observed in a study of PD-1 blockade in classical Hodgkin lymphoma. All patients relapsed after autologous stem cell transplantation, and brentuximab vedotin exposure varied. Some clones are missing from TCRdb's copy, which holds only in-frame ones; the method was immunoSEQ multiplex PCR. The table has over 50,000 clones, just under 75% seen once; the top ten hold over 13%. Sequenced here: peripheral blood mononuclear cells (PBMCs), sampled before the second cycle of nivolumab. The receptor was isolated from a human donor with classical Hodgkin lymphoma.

Written as DNA, the CDR3 is TGTGCCAGCTCACCAGTCTTTGCCGAGCAGTACTTC. Translating gives CASSPVFAEQYF. This chain links TRBV18 with TRBJ2-7; D gene unclear. Per germline, CDR1 KGHSH and CDR2 LQKENI. The CDR3 has 12 amino acids. The V gene lost 2 bases and the J gene lost 6 bases, with 8 bases spanning the gap.